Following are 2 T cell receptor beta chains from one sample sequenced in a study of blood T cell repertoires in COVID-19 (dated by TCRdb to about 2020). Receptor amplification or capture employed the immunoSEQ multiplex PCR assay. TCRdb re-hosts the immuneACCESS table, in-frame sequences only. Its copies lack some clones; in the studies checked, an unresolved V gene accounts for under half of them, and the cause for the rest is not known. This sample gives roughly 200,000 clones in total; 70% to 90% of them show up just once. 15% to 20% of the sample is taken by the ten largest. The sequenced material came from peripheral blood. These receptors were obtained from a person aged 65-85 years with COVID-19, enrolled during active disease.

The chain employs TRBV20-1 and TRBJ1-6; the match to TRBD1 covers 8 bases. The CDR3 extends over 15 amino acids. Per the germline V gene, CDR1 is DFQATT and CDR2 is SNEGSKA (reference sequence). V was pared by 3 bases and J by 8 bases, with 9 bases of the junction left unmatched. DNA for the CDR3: TGCAGTGCTAGTAGCAGACAGGGGAGGGATTCACCCCTCCACTTT. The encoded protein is CSASSRQGRDSPLHF.

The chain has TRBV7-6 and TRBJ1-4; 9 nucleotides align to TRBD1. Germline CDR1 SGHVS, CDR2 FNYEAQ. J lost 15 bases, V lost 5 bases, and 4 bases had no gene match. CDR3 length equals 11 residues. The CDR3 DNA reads TGTGCCAGCAGCCAGGGGACAGGGTTGTTTTTT. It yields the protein CASSQGTGLFF.